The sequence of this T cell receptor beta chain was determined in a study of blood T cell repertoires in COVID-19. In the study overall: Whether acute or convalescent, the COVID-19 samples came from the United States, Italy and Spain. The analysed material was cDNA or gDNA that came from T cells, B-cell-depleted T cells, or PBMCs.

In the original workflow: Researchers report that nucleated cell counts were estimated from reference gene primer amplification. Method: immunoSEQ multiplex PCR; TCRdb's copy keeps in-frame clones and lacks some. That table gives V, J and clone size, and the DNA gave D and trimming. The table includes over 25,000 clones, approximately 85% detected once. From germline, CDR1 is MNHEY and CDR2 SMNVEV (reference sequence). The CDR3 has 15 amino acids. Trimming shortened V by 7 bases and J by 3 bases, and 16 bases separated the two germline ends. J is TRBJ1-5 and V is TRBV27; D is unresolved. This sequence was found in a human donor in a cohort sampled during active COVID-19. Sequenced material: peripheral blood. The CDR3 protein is CASTLMAGPNQPQHF. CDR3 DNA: TGTGCCAGCACCCTCATGGCGGGCCCCAATCAGCCCCAGCATTTT.